The rows below give T cell receptor beta chains drawn from one sample of a study of CD8+ T cells in alopecia areata. Repertoires were generated with immunoSEQ multiplex PCR, while TCRdb's copy carries only in-frame clones and drops some. The repertoire has fewer than 110,000 clones, around 59% of them found once; the top ten carry about 8.8%. The material sequenced was CD4+ T cells sorted from blood. These receptors were taken from a human donor in good health. Each CDR3 is given with its conserved first and last residue. The D gene is left open where the match is weak. Clone sizes are given selectively: once, few, many, or a class where the clone is expanded.

v_gene,d_gene,j_gene,len,abundance,CDR3nt,CDR3aa
TRBV30,TRBD1,TRBJ1-5,12,once,TGTGCCTCTGGACAGGGCGGTCAGCCCCAGCATTTT,CASGQGGQPQHF
TRBV10-3,NA,TRBJ2-5,11,few,TGTGCCATCAGTGAGGCAGAGACCCAGTACTTC,CAISEAETQYF
TRBV7-9,TRBD1,TRBJ1-6,16,few,TGTGCCAGCAGCTTAGTAGGGGGCGTAAATAATTCACCCCTCCACTTT,CASSLVGGVNNSPLHF
TRBV5-6,NA,TRBJ2-1,16,few,TGTGCCAGCCTAATCTTACAGGGAAGGGACTACAATGAGCAGTTCTTC,CASLILQGRDYNEQFF
TRBV29-1,TRBD2,TRBJ2-1,13,NA,TGCAGCTACCTAGCGGGGGGCCACAATGAGCAGTTCTTC,CSYLAGGHNEQFF
TRBV4-1,NA,TRBJ1-2,15,NA,TGCGCCAGCAGGTCCCCCGGCAGGGAGTACTATGGCTACACCTTC,CASRSPGREYYGYTF
TRBV6-5,NA,TRBJ2-2,12,NA,TGTGCCAGCAGTCTGTCCACCGGGGAGCTGTTTTTT,CASSLSTGELFF
TRBV29-1,TRBD1,TRBJ1-4,13,NA,TGCAGCGTTCGCGCCACAGGGGTTGAAAAACTGTTTTTT,CSVRATGVEKLFF
TRBV27,NA,TRBJ1-2,13,many,TGTGCCAGCAGCCCGATAGGGAACTATGGCTACACCTTC,CASSPIGNYGYTF
TRBV5-1,NA,TRBJ1-2,14,few,TGCGCCAGCAGCACCGGACAGTTGAATTATGGCTACACCTTC,CASSTGQLNYGYTF
TRBV30,NA,TRBJ1-5,15,NA,TGTGCCTGGAGTCTTGGGGGAGGGGTCAGTCAGCCCCAGCATTTT,CAWSLGGGVSQPQHF